The 16 T cell receptor beta chains below all came from one sample that was sequenced in a study of CD8+CD57+ T cells in acquired aplastic anemia. According to the study, genomic DNA was the template for TCR beta VDJ and CDR3 profiling. Each CDR3 protein gets one entry after TCRdb re-called the reads with MiXCR. The data hold roughly 250,000 distinct CDR3 sequences, with 82% observed a single time. Patients who underwent sequencing had shown CD8+CD57+ cell expansion by flow cytometry. The sequenced sample was sorted CD4+, CD8+, or CD8+CD57+ T cells (not recorded which) from PBMCs. The receptors stem from a human donor with aplastic anemia.

The V and J genes are TRBV7-9 and TRBJ1-2; no clear D gene. Per the germline V gene, CDR1 is SEHNR and CDR2 is FQNEAQ (reference sequence). Trimming cost V 3 bases and J 14 bases, with 25 bases left between them. This CDR3 contains 15 residues. Here the CDR3 DNA reads TGTGCCAGCAGCTTTAAAAGAAGCGGGGAGAGTGGTGAGACCTTC. Translation gives CASSFKRSGESGETF.

The CDR3 region is CASSLERSGGTHEQFF. CDR3 DNA sequence: TGTGCCAGCAGCTTAGAAAGAAGCGGGGGGACCCATGAGCAGTTCTTC. The gene calls are TRBV7-9 and TRBJ2-1; 9 bases are a match to TRBD2. This CDR3 has 16 residues. Germline V gene data show CDR1 as SEHNR and CDR2 as FQNEAQ (reference sequence). V lost 1 base to trimming and J lost 8 bases; unmatched junction nucleotides: 9.

This clonotype was found once. The missing conserved phenylalanine or tryptophan at the end of this CDR3 makes a read error likely. It is unclear where the CDR3 begins or ends on the DNA, so no DNA is shown, and the CDR3 is as TCRdb lists it. J is TRBJ2-3 and V is TRBV2; the table's D call of TRBD1 was not tested on the DNA. Germline lookup yields CDR1 SNHLY and CDR2 FYNNEI. The CDR3 is 13 amino acids long, termini counted. The CDR3 loop is CASGEGGRETLYV.

In regard to this clonotype: At one end, the junction sequence differs from germline, possibly due to a read error. The chain employs TRBV9 and TRBJ2-4; TRBD1 is a possible D gene (5 bases). Germline V CDR1 and CDR2: SGDLS, YYNGEE. This CDR3 comprises 12 residues. The CDR3: CASRGHGNMQFF. In DNA form, the CDR3 reads TGTGCCAGCAGAGGACATGGGAACATGCAGTTTTTC.

CDR3 DNA: TGTGCCAGCAGTGGTTACAGGGAAGGGGACACTGAAGCTTTCTTT. Protein: CASSGYREGDTEAFF. This chain links TRBV25-1 with TRBJ1-1, with D possibly TRBD1 on 6 matching bases. The germline V gene encodes CDR1 MGHDK and CDR2 SYGVNS. Trimming stripped 4 bases from V and 3 bases from J, with 15 bases between. The CDR3 runs to 15 residues.

J is TRBJ2-1 and V is TRBV7-8, with TRBD1 identical over 12 bases. The CDR3 totals 20 residues. Germline trimming cut 5 bases from V and 8 bases from J; bases unmatched to any gene: 22. CDR1 is SGHVS, CDR2 FQNEAQ, per germline. CDR3 in DNA: TGTGCCAGCAGCCCGAGTCCCGGGACAGGGGGCGGAAACGGTCAGGATGAGCAGTTCTTC. It specifies CASSPSPGTGGGNGQDEQFF. Full variable domain (missing parts from reference TRBV7-8 and TRBJ2-1): GAGVSQSPRYKVAKRGQDVALRCDPISGHVSLFWYQQALGQGPEFLTYFQNEAQLDKSGLPSDRFFAERPEGSVSTLKIQRTQQEDSAVYLCASSPSPGTGGGNGQDEQFFGPGTRLTVL.

This rearrangement joins TRBV29-1 to TRBJ2-1; tentatively, D is TRBD2 (6 bases). This CDR3 contains 16 residues. V was shortened by 6 bases and J by 4 bases, with 22 bases between the two germline ends. Germline V gives CDR1 SQVTM, CDR2 ANQGSEA. The CDR3 loop reads CSVDGSGSGTYNEQFF. CDR3 in DNA: TGCAGCGTCGATGGGTCGGGGTCAGGGACTTACAATGAGCAGTTCTTC.

A word on this clonotype: A junction boundary mismatches the germline segment, possibly from a read error. The chain couples TRBV7-3 to TRBJ2-1; TRBD2 matches 13 bases. This CDR3 is built from 13 residues. CDR1 and CDR2 from the germline V gene are SGHTA and FQGTGA. CDR3 region: CASRQGLAGSPAF. CDR3 DNA: TGTGCCAGCAGACAGGGACTAGCGGGAAGCCCGGCCTTC.

The CDR3: CASSFGAGDHTDTQYF. The CDR3 nucleotides are TGTGCCAGCAGCTTCGGGGCAGGTGATCACACAGATACGCAGTATTTT. The chain combines TRBV7-2 with TRBJ2-3, with D possibly being TRBD1 or TRBD2 (5 bases each). The germline V gene has CDR1 SGHTA and CDR2 FQGNSA. This CDR3 has 16 residues. Trimming stripped 3 bases from V and 2 bases from J, with 15 bases between.

The chain carries TRBV2 and TRBJ1-5; D gene uncertain. The CDR3 runs 12 residues. V gave up 2 bases and J gave up 5 bases, with 4 bases separating them. In germline, CDR1 is SNHLY, CDR2 FYNNEI. The CDR3 DNA follows: TGTGCCAGCAGTGAACGTTATCAGCCCCAGCATTTT. Translating it yields CASSERYQPQHF.

A note on this clonotype: A junction boundary mismatches the germline segment, possibly from a read error. This rearrangement joins TRBV2 to TRBJ1-1, with 7 bases that match TRBD1. The CDR3 runs 15 residues. From germline, CDR1 is SNHLY and CDR2 FYNNEI. The CDR3 DNA sequence: TGTGCCAGCAGTTTAGATGGGACAGATAAGCATGTCTTCGGCTTT. Amino acid sequence: CASSLDGTDKHVFGF.

This clonotype was detected only once. The chain couples TRBV7-3 to TRBJ2-1; no clear D. Germline V gene data show CDR1 as SGHTA and CDR2 as FQGTGA. This CDR3 region has 14 residues. V was shortened by 8 bases and J by 16 bases, with 27 bases between the two germline ends. The CDR3 DNA sequence: TGTGCCAGCTCAACCCAGGCGGACGCCGATGAACACTTCTTC. Translated, it gives CASSTQADADEHFF.

Concerning this clonotype itself: No conserved phenylalanine or tryptophan is present at the end of the CDR3, so a read error is the likely explanation. Because the CDR3's place on the DNA is in doubt, the DNA is left out and the CDR3 is given as listed by TCRdb. The chain combines TRBV7-3 with TRBJ1-6; the table's D call TRBD1 went unverified against the DNA. CDR1 is SGHTA, CDR2 FQGTGA, per germline. From its first to its last residue, the CDR3 has 13 amino acids. This CDR3 is CASRQGYNTTLPL.

Concerning this clonotype: As the CDR3 is not closed by the conserved phenylalanine or tryptophan, this likely results from a read error. The DNA is omitted, as the CDR3 cannot be located on it reliably, and the CDR3 follows TCRdb's listing. V is TRBV7-8 and J is TRBJ2-1; TRBD1 is the table's D call, not checked against the DNA. Looked up from germline, CDR1 is SGHVS and CDR2 is FQNEAQ. The CDR3 spans 13 amino acids, including both terminal residues. CDR3 loop: CASSLGGSHDTQY.

The V gene is TRBV7-3, the J gene TRBJ2-7; the D gene could be TRBD1 or TRBD2 (6 bases each). The CDR3 is 18 residues long. From germline, CDR1 is SGHTA and CDR2 FQGTGA. V was shortened by 4 bases and J by 1 base, with 23 bases between the two germline ends. CDR3 protein: CASSSLPGGTTLSYEQYV. The CDR3 nucleotides read TGTGCCAGCAGCTCCTTACCAGGCGGGACAACCCTTTCCTACGAGCAGTACGTC.

The J gene is TRBJ1-3, the V gene TRBV5-5, with TRBD1 identical over 9 bases. Germline V lookup: CDR1 SGHKS, CDR2 YYEKEE (reference sequence). CDR3 length: 15 residues. The V gene end was trimmed by 2 bases and the J gene end by 4 bases; junction bases not matched to a gene: 4. The CDR3 DNA is TGTGCCAGCAGCTTTCCCGGGACAGGGGGAAACACCATATATTTT. It yields the protein CASSFPGTGGNTIYF. Combining the CDR3 with reference TRBV5-5 and TRBJ1-3 gives the whole variable domain DAGVTQSPTHLIKTRGQQVTLRCSPISGHKSVSWYQQVLGQGPQFIFQYYEKEERGRGNFPDRFSARQFPNYSSELNVNALLLGDSALYLCASSFPGTGGNTIYFGEGSWLTVV.